This is a list of T cell receptor beta chains from one sample in a study of OX40 agonist ivuxolimab in advanced cancers. The repertoire was sequenced with immunoSEQ multiplex PCR; TCRdb's copy has only in-frame clones and lacks some. The table includes some 40,000 clones, around four fifths detected once. Sample: CD4+ or CD8+ T cells sorted from blood, taken in a trial of the OX40 agonist ivuxolimab. The receptors were sampled from an adult with an advanced solid tumor such as melanoma, head and neck, liver or kidney cancer. The CDR3 runs from the conserved cysteine through the conserved F or W. D genes are given only for firm matches. Rows may omit the clone size; those that give it use once, few, many or a size class.

j_call: TRBJ1-3; clone_size: .; cdr3_length: 14; d_call: .; v_call: TRBV7-8; cdr3_nt: TGTGCCAGCAGCTTACCTTTAGCTGGAAACACCATATATTTT; cdr3_aa: CASSLPLAGNTIYF
j_call: TRBJ1-1; clone_size: .; cdr3_length: 16; d_call: .; v_call: TRBV9; cdr3_nt: TGTGCCAGCAGCCCCTACGGGGGGCTGGTGAACACTGAAGCTTTCTTT; cdr3_aa: CASSPYGGLVNTEAFF
j_call: TRBJ2-1; clone_size: .; cdr3_length: 16; d_call: TRBD2; v_call: TRBV6-6; cdr3_nt: TGTGCCAGCAGCCGGACTAGCGGGGGGGCCTCCAATGAGCAGTTCTTC; cdr3_aa: CASSRTSGGASNEQFF
j_call: TRBJ2-7; clone_size: once; cdr3_length: 12; d_call: .; v_call: TRBV6-1; cdr3_nt: TGTGCCAGCAGGTCGACGGCCTACGAGCAGTACTTC; cdr3_aa: CASRSTAYEQYF
j_call: TRBJ2-1; clone_size: .; cdr3_length: 16; d_call: TRBD2; v_call: TRBV7-7; cdr3_nt: TGTGCTAGCAGCGCGACTAGCGGGGGGGCTTACAATGAGCAGTTCTTC; cdr3_aa: CASSATSGGAYNEQFF
j_call: TRBJ2-7; clone_size: .; cdr3_length: 14; d_call: .; v_call: TRBV7-8; cdr3_nt: TGTGCCAGCAGCTATAGGCAGGTCGGCTACGAGCAGTACTTC; cdr3_aa: CASSYRQVGYEQYF
j_call: TRBJ1-3; clone_size: .; cdr3_length: 15; d_call: .; v_call: TRBV4-1; cdr3_nt: TGCGCCAGCAGCCAAGTGGCAGGGGTCGGAAACACCATATATTTT; cdr3_aa: CASSQVAGVGNTIYF
j_call: TRBJ2-3; clone_size: .; cdr3_length: 17; d_call: TRBD2; v_call: TRBV6-1; cdr3_nt: TGTGCCAGCAGTGAAGAGTGGTGGGCGGGAGGTACAGATACGCAGTATTTT; cdr3_aa: CASSEEWWAGGTDTQYF
j_call: TRBJ2-7; clone_size: few; cdr3_length: 14; d_call: .; v_call: TRBV28; cdr3_nt: TGTGCCAGCAGGGGGGACTCAAGATACTACGAGCAGTACTTC; cdr3_aa: CASRGDSRYYEQYF
j_call: TRBJ1-5; clone_size: .; cdr3_length: 16; d_call: .; v_call: TRBV19; cdr3_nt: TGTGCCACTTACCCTACGGTTGGGCCTGGAAATCAGCCCCAGCATTTT; cdr3_aa: CATYPTVGPGNQPQHF
j_call: TRBJ1-2; clone_size: .; cdr3_length: 15; d_call: .; v_call: TRBV5-4; cdr3_nt: TGTGCCAGCAGCTTACAGGGAGCTCCTAACTATGGCTACACCTTC; cdr3_aa: CASSLQGAPNYGYTF
j_call: TRBJ1-6; clone_size: .; cdr3_length: 13; d_call: .; v_call: TRBV5-4; cdr3_nt: TGTGCCAGCAGCTTTGCAGATTTGTCACCCCTCCACTTT; cdr3_aa: CASSFADLSPLHF
j_call: TRBJ1-2; clone_size: .; cdr3_length: 14; d_call: .; v_call: TRBV28; cdr3_nt: TGTGCCAGCAAATTTCAAGGGGCTAACTATGGCTACACCTTC; cdr3_aa: CASKFQGANYGYTF
j_call: TRBJ2-7; clone_size: .; cdr3_length: 14; d_call: TRBD2; v_call: TRBV7-9; cdr3_nt: TGTGCCAGCAGCTTGACTAGCGGCTCCTACGAGCAGTACTTC; cdr3_aa: CASSLTSGSYEQYF
j_call: TRBJ2-5; clone_size: .; cdr3_length: 14; d_call: .; v_call: TRBV5-8; cdr3_nt: TGTGCCAGCAGCCGGGGACGGAACCAAGAGGCCCAGTACTTC; cdr3_aa: CASSRGRNQEAQYF
j_call: TRBJ2-5; clone_size: few; cdr3_length: 14; d_call: TRBD1; v_call: TRBV15; cdr3_nt: TGTGCCACCAGGGTTGGACAGGGCCAAGAGACCCAGTACTTC; cdr3_aa: CATRVGQGQETQYF
j_call: TRBJ2-1; clone_size: .; cdr3_length: 15; d_call: .; v_call: TRBV7-7; cdr3_nt: TGTGCTAGCAGCTTGGGACTGGGCACAGGCAATGAGCAGTTCTTC; cdr3_aa: CASSLGLGTGNEQFF
j_call: TRBJ1-1; clone_size: .; cdr3_length: 11; d_call: .; v_call: TRBV20-1; cdr3_nt: TGCAGTGCTAGCGGTAGGGGGAAAGCTTTCTTT; cdr3_aa: CSASGRGKAFF
j_call: TRBJ2-7; clone_size: .; cdr3_length: 14; d_call: .; v_call: TRBV5-6; cdr3_nt: TGTGCCAGCAGCTTGGACTCGGTCTTCTACGAGCAGTACTTC; cdr3_aa: CASSLDSVFYEQYF
j_call: TRBJ2-7; clone_size: .; cdr3_length: 15; d_call: TRBD2; v_call: TRBV27; cdr3_nt: TGTGCCAGCAGTTACGGGACTAGCGGTGCGGGCGAGCAGTACTTC; cdr3_aa: CASSYGTSGAGEQYF
j_call: TRBJ2-2; clone_size: .; cdr3_length: 18; d_call: TRBD2; v_call: TRBV9; cdr3_nt: TGTGCCAGCAGCGTAGGACCCTTGACTAGCGTGAACACCGGGGAGCTGTTTTTT; cdr3_aa: CASSVGPLTSVNTGELFF
j_call: TRBJ2-3; clone_size: .; cdr3_length: 13; d_call: .; v_call: TRBV7-3; cdr3_nt: TGTGCCAGCAGCCTACAGTACACAGATACGCAGTATTTT; cdr3_aa: CASSLQYTDTQYF
j_call: TRBJ2-7; clone_size: .; cdr3_length: 14; d_call: TRBD1; v_call: TRBV2; cdr3_nt: TGTGCCAGCAGTACTGACAGGGGGCGGTACGAGCAGTACTTC; cdr3_aa: CASSTDRGRYEQYF
j_call: TRBJ1-1; clone_size: .; cdr3_length: 14; d_call: .; v_call: TRBV27; cdr3_nt: TGTGCCAGCAGTTTTACTTCCTTAGGGAGCGGGGCTTTCTTT; cdr3_aa: CASSFTSLGSGAFF
j_call: TRBJ2-5; clone_size: .; cdr3_length: 17; d_call: TRBD2; v_call: TRBV5-1; cdr3_nt: TGCGCCAGCAGCTTGGACGGGTTTAGCGGGGGCCAAGAGACCCAGTACTTC; cdr3_aa: CASSLDGFSGGQETQYF
j_call: TRBJ1-2; clone_size: .; cdr3_length: 16; d_call: .; v_call: TRBV7-8; cdr3_nt: TGTGCCAGCAGCTTATCCACAACCCTCTATTTGAATGGCTACACCTTC; cdr3_aa: CASSLSTTLYLNGYTF
j_call: TRBJ2-1; clone_size: .; cdr3_length: 15; d_call: TRBD1; v_call: TRBV5-4; cdr3_nt: TGTGCCAGCAGTTATCCGGGGACAGGGGGCAATGAGCAGTTCTTC; cdr3_aa: CASSYPGTGGNEQFF
j_call: TRBJ2-5; clone_size: .; cdr3_length: 18; d_call: TRBD1; v_call: TRBV7-2; cdr3_nt: TGTGCCAGCAGCTTAGCCGAGGACAGGGTCGGTCTTAGAGAGACCCAGTACTTC; cdr3_aa: CASSLAEDRVGLRETQYF
j_call: TRBJ2-5; clone_size: .; cdr3_length: 19; d_call: .; v_call: TRBV5-1; cdr3_nt: TGCGCCAGCAGCTTAAGGGGGGCCCTTAATCCATTGTACCAAGAGACCCAGTACTTC; cdr3_aa: CASSLRGALNPLYQETQYF
j_call: TRBJ2-7; clone_size: once; cdr3_length: 13; d_call: .; v_call: TRBV7-8; cdr3_nt: TGTGCCAGCAGCCCGCTCGGTACCTACGAGCAGCACTTC; cdr3_aa: CASSPLGTYEQHF
j_call: TRBJ1-6; clone_size: .; cdr3_length: 14; d_call: .; v_call: TRBV7-2; cdr3_nt: TGTGCCAGCAGCTTAAGCTCCTATAATTCACCCCTCCACTTT; cdr3_aa: CASSLSSYNSPLHF
j_call: TRBJ1-5; clone_size: .; cdr3_length: 12; d_call: .; v_call: TRBV2; cdr3_nt: TGTGCCAGCAACCGGGAAACTCAGCCCCAGCATTTT; cdr3_aa: CASNRETQPQHF
j_call: TRBJ2-7; clone_size: .; cdr3_length: 13; d_call: .; v_call: TRBV7-2; cdr3_nt: TGTGCCAGCAGCTCCCGAGGGGCCTACGAGCAGTACTTC; cdr3_aa: CASSSRGAYEQYF
j_call: TRBJ2-7; clone_size: few; cdr3_length: 15; d_call: .; v_call: TRBV9; cdr3_nt: TGTGCCAGCAGCGTAGAACCCATTGAGACCTACGAGCAGTACTTC; cdr3_aa: CASSVEPIETYEQYF
j_call: TRBJ2-1; clone_size: few; cdr3_length: 18; d_call: TRBD2; v_call: TRBV7-2; cdr3_nt: TGTGCCAGCGTCCCTCTAGCGGGGGCCCAAAGCTCCTACAATGAGCAGTTCTTC; cdr3_aa: CASVPLAGAQSSYNEQFF
j_call: TRBJ2-7; clone_size: .; cdr3_length: 21; d_call: TRBD2; v_call: TRBV2; cdr3_nt: TGTGCCAGCAGTAAGCGGGACAGTAACTTTAGAACTAGCGGGGGGACCTACGAGCAGTACTTC; cdr3_aa: CASSKRDSNFRTSGGTYEQYF
j_call: TRBJ1-6; clone_size: .; cdr3_length: 15; d_call: TRBD1; v_call: TRBV19; cdr3_nt: TGTGCCAGTAGTATGAGACAGGGACTTAATTCACCCCTCCACTTT; cdr3_aa: CASSMRQGLNSPLHF
j_call: TRBJ2-1; clone_size: once; cdr3_length: 18; d_call: TRBD2; v_call: TRBV5-4; cdr3_nt: TGTGCCAGCAGTAAGGATCCCATCATAGCGGGAGTCTACAATGAGCAGTTCTTC; cdr3_aa: CASSKDPIIAGVYNEQFF
j_call: TRBJ1-1; clone_size: .; cdr3_length: 13; d_call: .; v_call: TRBV7-9; cdr3_nt: TGTGCCAGCTCCGAGAGGGGATCCACTGAAGCTTTCTTT; cdr3_aa: CASSERGSTEAFF
j_call: TRBJ1-5; clone_size: .; cdr3_length: 17; d_call: TRBD1; v_call: TRBV19; cdr3_nt: TGTGCCAGTAGGGCTCACGGACAGGATTATAGCAATCAGCCCCAGCATTTT; cdr3_aa: CASRAHGQDYSNQPQHF
j_call: TRBJ1-3; clone_size: .; cdr3_length: 16; d_call: .; v_call: TRBV9; cdr3_nt: TGTGCCAGCAGCGATACCTCAGGGTCCACTGGAAACACCATATATTTT; cdr3_aa: CASSDTSGSTGNTIYF
j_call: TRBJ1-2; clone_size: .; cdr3_length: 14; d_call: TRBD1; v_call: TRBV27; cdr3_nt: TGTGCCAGCAGTTCTTCAGGGGGAGGCTATGGCTACACCTTC; cdr3_aa: CASSSSGGGYGYTF
j_call: TRBJ2-3; clone_size: .; cdr3_length: 15; d_call: TRBD1; v_call: TRBV19; cdr3_nt: TGTGCCAGTAGTAGAGCAGGGGGCAGGAGAGATACGCAGTATTTT; cdr3_aa: CASSRAGGRRDTQYF
j_call: TRBJ1-2; clone_size: .; cdr3_length: 12; d_call: .; v_call: TRBV5-6; cdr3_nt: TGTGCCAGCAGCTTGCAAGGCTATGGCTACACCTTC; cdr3_aa: CASSLQGYGYTF
j_call: TRBJ2-4; clone_size: .; cdr3_length: 18; d_call: .; v_call: TRBV11-3; cdr3_nt: TGTGCCAGCAGCTTAGATCATATTGGGGCTAGGGAGAGTGACATTCAGTACTTC; cdr3_aa: CASSLDHIGARESDIQYF
j_call: TRBJ2-7; clone_size: .; cdr3_length: 15; d_call: TRBD2; v_call: TRBV9; cdr3_nt: TGTGCCAGCAGCGTAGGGGAAGGGACTACCTACGAGCAGTACTTC; cdr3_aa: CASSVGEGTTYEQYF
j_call: TRBJ1-5; clone_size: .; cdr3_length: 17; d_call: .; v_call: TRBV19; cdr3_nt: TGTGCCAGTAGTATTGGGTTGACAGGTTCCTGGAATCAGCCCCAGCATTTT; cdr3_aa: CASSIGLTGSWNQPQHF
j_call: TRBJ2-5; clone_size: .; cdr3_length: 14; d_call: .; v_call: TRBV2; cdr3_nt: TGTGCCAGCTGCTGGGCCGTTGGGGGGGAGACCCAGTACTTC; cdr3_aa: CASCWAVGGETQYF
j_call: TRBJ2-7; clone_size: .; cdr3_length: 14; d_call: TRBD2; v_call: TRBV10-3; cdr3_nt: TGTGCCATCTCCGCGGGGGGCCAGACGGCCGAGCAGTACTTC; cdr3_aa: CAISAGGQTAEQYF
j_call: TRBJ2-5; clone_size: few; cdr3_length: 11; d_call: .; v_call: TRBV6-1; cdr3_nt: TGTGCCAGCACGTCAGAAGAGACCCAGTACTTC; cdr3_aa: CASTSEETQYF
j_call: TRBJ2-1; clone_size: .; cdr3_length: 14; d_call: TRBD1; v_call: TRBV6-6; cdr3_nt: TGTGCCAGCAGTTTGGGACAGCTCTACAATGAGCAGTTCTTC; cdr3_aa: CASSLGQLYNEQFF
j_call: TRBJ2-7; clone_size: .; cdr3_length: 9; d_call: .; v_call: TRBV19; cdr3_nt: TGTGCCAGTCCGGTTGAGCAGTACTTC; cdr3_aa: CASPVEQYF
j_call: TRBJ1-1; clone_size: few; cdr3_length: 14; d_call: .; v_call: TRBV7-6; cdr3_nt: TGTGCCAGCGGGCAGGAGGTGGGGGACACTGAAGCTTTCTTT; cdr3_aa: CASGQEVGDTEAFF
j_call: TRBJ2-1; clone_size: .; cdr3_length: 13; d_call: .; v_call: TRBV9; cdr3_nt: TGTGCCAGCAGCGTAGTAAAGGGCAATGAGCAGTTCTTC; cdr3_aa: CASSVVKGNEQFF
j_call: TRBJ2-7; clone_size: .; cdr3_length: 15; d_call: .; v_call: TRBV7-8; cdr3_nt: TGTGCCAGCGTTGACGATATCAGGAGATCCTACGAGCAGTACTTC; cdr3_aa: CASVDDIRRSYEQYF
j_call: TRBJ2-1; clone_size: .; cdr3_length: 15; d_call: TRBD2; v_call: TRBV9; cdr3_nt: TGTGCCAGCAGCGTAGTGGCTAGCGGGATTAATGAGCAGTTCTTC; cdr3_aa: CASSVVASGINEQFF
j_call: TRBJ1-2; clone_size: once; cdr3_length: 13; d_call: .; v_call: TRBV14; cdr3_nt: TGTGCCAGCAGCCAAGAGGGGGCATCGAGCTACACCTTC; cdr3_aa: CASSQEGASSYTF
j_call: TRBJ2-2; clone_size: .; cdr3_length: 16; d_call: .; v_call: TRBV4-3; cdr3_nt: TGCGCCAGCAGCCAAGAAAAGCGATGGAACACCGGGGAGCTGTTTTTT; cdr3_aa: CASSQEKRWNTGELFF
j_call: TRBJ2-7; clone_size: .; cdr3_length: 14; d_call: .; v_call: TRBV28; cdr3_nt: TGTGCCAGCAGTTTGAGTCCAATTACCTACGAGCAGTACTTC; cdr3_aa: CASSLSPITYEQYF